Below are 27 T cell receptor beta chains sequenced from a single sample in a study of T cells in Graves' hyperthyroidism and ophthalmopathy. TCR beta CDR3 regions were amplified from RNA. When the TCR CDR3 underwent first-round RT-PCR, the HTBI primer set was used. TCRdb analysed the multiplex PCR reads with MiXCR anew, one entry per CDR3 protein. The table shows about 610,000 distinct CDR3 sequences, with roughly 15% occurring only once. Sequenced input: blood. The receptors here all came from a middle-aged woman with Graves' ophthalmopathy.

The sample holds many counts of this clonotype. The chain is built from TRBV6-2 or TRBV6-3 and TRBJ2-7, with 9 bases identical to TRBD2. Germline trimming cut 5 bases from V and 7 bases from J; bases unmatched to any gene: 9. Germline V gene data show CDR1 as MNHEY and CDR2 as SVGEGT. The CDR3 is 14 amino acids. The CDR3 loop reads CASSRLAGSEEQYF. In DNA form, the CDR3 reads TGTGCCAGCAGTCGTCTAGCGGGATCTGAAGAGCAGTACTTC.

This clonotype was observed at least ten times. This chain connects TRBV12-3 or TRBV12-4 to TRBJ1-2; no clear D gene. Trimming pared 6 bases from V and 9 bases from J, leaving 11 bases between. The CDR3 has 11 amino acids. The CDR3 DNA is TGTGCCAGCAGAATACCGGGGAGCTACACCTTC. As protein: CASRIPGSYTF.

This clonotype was seen many times. The rearrangement uses TRBV12-3 or TRBV12-4 and TRBJ1-5; D possibly corresponds to TRBD1 (6 bases). The CDR3 is 16 amino acids. V lost 1 base and J lost 2, with 12 bases in between. CDR3 coding DNA: TGTGCCAGCAGTTTAGAGGTACAGGGTGGCAATCAGCCCCAGCATTTT. The encoded protein is CASSLEVQGGNQPQHF.

This clonotype was seen once. V usage is TRBV4-1 and J usage is TRBJ2-5; the match to TRBD2 covers 8 bases. Per germline, CDR1 MGHRA and CDR2 YSYEKL. J was trimmed by 5 bases and V by 0 bases; bases with no gene match: 5. The CDR3 runs to 15 residues. CDR3 region: CASSQEYREGETQYF. CDR3 sequence (DNA): TGCGCCAGCAGCCAAGAGTACCGGGAGGGGGAGACCCAGTACTTC.

This clonotype was detected many times. CDR3 sequence (DNA): TGTGCCAGCAGTCCAAGACAGGGTTCTTTCGGGGCCAACGTCCTGACTTTC. Its translation is CASSPRQGSFGANVLTF. The chain recombines TRBV6-1 with TRBJ2-6; 7 bases map to TRBD1. Germline V lookup: CDR1 MNHNS, CDR2 SASEGT. The CDR3 consists of 17 residues. The V gene end was trimmed by 5 bases and the J gene end by 4 bases; junction bases not matched to a gene: 11.

This clonotype was seen a handful of times. This chain joins TRBV3-1 and TRBJ2-4, with 7 bases matching TRBD1. Per germline, CDR1 LGHDT and CDR2 YNNKEL (reference sequence). This CDR3 has 15 residues. V lost 4 bases, J lost 3 bases, and 6 bases stayed unmatched. Written as DNA, the CDR3 is TGTGCCAGCAGCCCCCAGGGGGAAGGCAAAAACATTCAGTACTTC. This encodes CASSPQGEGKNIQYF.

This clonotype was counted at least ten times. V usage is TRBV27 and J usage is TRBJ2-7; 10 nucleotides align to TRBD1. The trim removed 6 bases at V and 2 bases at J, leaving 1 base unmatched. The V gene's germline CDR1 is MNHEY and CDR2 SMNVEV (reference sequence). The CDR3 has 13 residues. The CDR3 sequence: CASRDRGAYEQYF. The CDR3 DNA is TGTGCCAGCAGGGACAGGGGGGCCTACGAGCAGTACTTC.

The table lists this clonotype with many counts. This chain uses TRBV20-1 with TRBJ2-3, with 7 bases that match TRBD2. Germline CDR1 is DFQATT and CDR2 is SNEGSKA (reference sequence). This CDR3 is built from 17 residues. Germline trimming cut 1 base from V and 2 bases from J; bases unmatched to any gene: 12. This CDR3 reads CSARGGLELADTDTQYF. DNA of the CDR3: TGCAGTGCTAGAGGAGGGCTTGAGCTAGCGGACACAGATACGCAGTATTTT.

In its sample, this clonotype was seen many times. The V and J genes are TRBV29-1 and TRBJ2-5, with D tentatively TRBD2 (7 bases). CDR3 length: 13 residues. The V gene lost 6 bases and the J gene lost 4 bases, with 15 bases spanning the gap. The germline V gene encodes CDR1 SQVTM and CDR2 ANQGSEA. CDR3 coding DNA: TGCAGCGTCGAAAGAGGGGGGGTAGAGACCCAGTACTTC. Its protein is CSVERGGVETQYF.

This clonotype was detected ten times or more. The V call is TRBV7-8, the J call TRBJ1-2; possibly TRBD1 for D (5 bases). The germline V and J ends were trimmed by 5 bases and 9 bases, with 13 bases remaining between them. There are 12 residues in the CDR3. The V gene's germline CDR1 is SGHVS and CDR2 FQNEAQ. The CDR3 here is CASSLRGTRYTF. CDR3 nucleotide sequence: TGTGCCAGCAGCCTACGAGGGACTCGCTACACCTTC. Full variable domain (outside the CDR3, taken from reference TRBV7-8 and TRBJ1-2): GAGVSQSPRYKVAKRGQDVALRCDPISGHVSLFWYQQALGQGPEFLTYFQNEAQLDKSGLPSDRFFAERPEGSVSTLKIQRTQQEDSAVYLCASSLRGTRYTFGSGTRLTVV.

This clonotype was counted a few times. The rearrangement joins TRBV6-1 to TRBJ2-3; D might be TRBD2 (6 bases). The CDR3 is 14 amino acids. Trimming took 6 bases from V and 0 from J, leaving 10 bases between them. CDR1 is MNHNS and CDR2 is SASEGT in the germline V gene. CDR3 residues: CASRDSGSTDTQYF. The DNA of the CDR3 is TGTGCCAGCAGGGATAGCGGCAGCACAGATACGCAGTATTTT.

This clonotype has at least ten counts. The rearrangement uses TRBV5-1 and TRBJ2-7, with TRBD1 as a possible D gene (5 bases). V lost 4 bases to trimming and J lost 6 bases, with 17 bases between them. Germline V gene lookup returns CDR1 SGHRS and CDR2 YFSETQ. The CDR3 has 14 amino acids. The CDR3 bases are TGCGCCAGCAGCCACCCCTCCAGGGTGAGCGAGCAGTACTTC. It specifies CASSHPSRVSEQYF.

The chain carries TRBV18 and TRBJ1-1; D ambiguous. The CDR3 has 15 residues. The germline CDR1 and CDR2 sequences are KGHSH and LQKENI. V lost 1 base, J lost 1 base, and 10 bases lay in between. Here the CDR3 reads CASSPLQDWNTEAFF. CDR3 coding DNA: TGTGCCAGCTCACCACTCCAGGATTGGAACACTGAAGCTTTCTTT.

This clonotype occurred many times. The rearrangement joins TRBV7-2 to TRBJ2-2, with D perhaps TRBD2 (5 bases). The CDR3 length is 13 residues. Germline assignment: CDR1 SGHTA and CDR2 FQGNSA. V dropped 6 bases and J dropped 4 bases, with 9 bases sitting between them. The CDR3 nucleotides read TGTGCCAGCAGATGGGGAGTCACCGGGGAGCTGTTTTTT. The encoded protein is CASRWGVTGELFF. The full variable domain, in which reference TRBV7-2 and TRBJ2-2 provide the parts outside the CDR3, is GAGVSQSPSNKVTEKGKDVELRCDPISGHTALYWYRQSLGQGLEFLIYFQGNSAPDKSGLPSDRFSAERTGGSVSTLTIQRTQQEDSAVYLCASRWGVTGELFFGEGSRLTVL.

This clonotype was seen repeatedly, ten times or more. V is TRBV12-3 or TRBV12-4 and J is TRBJ1-3; 10 bases are shared with TRBD1. The length of the CDR3 is 15 residues. J was trimmed by 7 bases and V by 5 bases; bases with no gene match: 8. The CDR3 DNA sequence: TGTGCCAGCAGTGTGGGACAGGGGATTCGGAACACCATATATTTT. It codes for CASSVGQGIRNTIYF.

This rearrangement joins TRBV6-2 or TRBV6-3 to TRBJ2-7; 14 nucleotides match TRBD2. Germline CDR1 and CDR2: MNHEY and SVGEGT. The CDR3 runs 15 residues. V dropped 5 bases and J dropped 9; count of bases not matched to a gene: 9. In nucleotides, the CDR3 is TGTGCCAGCAGTGGGACTAGCGGGAGTAAAGTCTGGCAGTACTTC. Its protein product is CASSGTSGSKVWQYF.

Ten or more counts support this clonotype. The chain employs TRBV20-1 and TRBJ1-1, with a tentative D call TRBD1 (5 bases). Looked up from germline, CDR1 is DFQATT and CDR2 is SNEGSKA (reference sequence). This CDR3 spans 13 amino acids. V lost 3 bases, J lost 3 bases, and 11 bases lay in between. The CDR3 reads CSASQGFDTEAFF. CDR3 nucleotides: TGCAGTGCTAGTCAGGGATTCGACACTGAAGCTTTCTTT.

In its sample, this clonotype was seen many times. The V and J genes are TRBV14 and TRBJ1-2; no clear D gene. Germline CDR1 is SGHDN and CDR2 is FVKESK. The V end was cut by 1 base, the J end by 0 bases, with 9 bases between. CDR3 size: 15 residues. The CDR3 region is CASSQVGPTNYGYTF. The DNA for the CDR3 is TGTGCCAGCAGCCAAGTTGGTCCAACTAACTATGGCTACACCTTC.

This clonotype was counted at least ten times. V and J are TRBV6-1 and TRBJ1-1, with D perhaps TRBD1 (5 bases). Per the germline V gene, CDR1 is MNHNS and CDR2 is SASEGT. This CDR3 has 13 amino acids. The V and J ends lost 10 bases and 5 bases respectively, with 17 bases between them. DNA for the CDR3: TGTGCCACAGTGAAAGAGGGACTTACTGAAGCTTTCTTT. Translated: CATVKEGLTEAFF.

Many counts were recorded for this clonotype. The V call is TRBV9, the J call TRBJ2-2, with D possibly being TRBD2 (6 bases). V gave up 4 bases and J gave up 4 bases, with 17 bases separating them. CDR3 length equals 16 residues. The germline gives CDR1 SGDLS, CDR2 YYNGEE. CDR3 residues: CASSPVGGFGTGELFF. CDR3 nucleotides: TGTGCCAGCAGCCCCGTAGGAGGGTTCGGCACCGGGGAGCTGTTTTTT.

This clonotype was picked up many times. The V gene is TRBV20-1, the J gene TRBJ2-7; no definite D call. Looked up from germline, CDR1 is DFQATT and CDR2 is SNEGSKA (reference sequence). V shed 6 bases and J shed 0 bases, with 12 bases lying between them. The CDR3 length is 13 residues. The CDR3 sequence is CSAPGSRSYEQYF. The CDR3 DNA reads TGCAGTGCCCCGGGTTCCCGCTCCTACGAGCAGTACTTC.

The table lists this clonotype with many counts. J is TRBJ2-7 and V is TRBV19; 8 nucleotides agree with TRBD1. The CDR3 runs to 15 residues. The germline V gene encodes CDR1 LNHDA and CDR2 SQIVND (reference sequence). The ends lost 5 bases at V and 6 bases at J; junction bases unmatched: 12. CDR3 coding DNA: TGTGCCAGTAGTCCACCTTTCCGACAGGGGATCGAGCAGTACTTC. This translates into CASSPPFRQGIEQYF.

The sample holds a few counts of this clonotype. J is TRBJ1-1 and V is TRBV12-3 or TRBV12-4, with D tentatively TRBD1 (5 bases). The CDR3 sequence is 13 residues long. V was trimmed by 6 bases and J by 5 bases, leaving 13 bases between them. This CDR3 is CASRAREGTEAFF. CDR3 DNA: TGTGCCAGCAGGGCCAGGGAGGGAACTGAAGCTTTCTTT.

This chain links TRBV11-2 with TRBJ1-2; TRBD1 aligns across 8 bases. With 6 bases clipped from V and 6 bases from J, the junction kept 9 bases outside the gene matches. Germline lookup yields CDR1 SGHAT and CDR2 FQNNGV. The CDR3 sequence is 14 residues long. The CDR3 sequence: CASRSPGTGHGYTF. CDR3 sequence (DNA): TGTGCCAGCAGATCTCCCGGGACAGGTCATGGCTACACCTTC.

This clonotype was observed a handful of times. The junction does not match germline at one end; this may be a read error. The chain combines TRBV7-7 with TRBJ2-5; unclear D gene. The CDR3 runs to 13 residues. Per the germline V gene, CDR1 is SSHAT and CDR2 is FNYEAQ (reference sequence). CDR3 sequence: CASSLGFEETQYF. CDR3 coding DNA: TGTGCTAGCAGCCTGGGCTTCGAAGAGACCCAGTACTTC.

This clonotype was counted many times. The junction differs from germline at one of its ends, possibly a read error. The V gene is TRBV6-1, the J gene TRBJ1-1, with TRBD1 as a possible D gene (5 bases). Germline V gives CDR1 MNHNS, CDR2 SASEGT. The CDR3 sequence is 13 residues long. The CDR3 spells CASREGEDTEAFF. CDR3 DNA: TGTGCCAGCAGAGAAGGGGAGGACACTGAAGCTTTCTTT.

The gene calls are TRBV6-2 or TRBV6-3 and TRBJ2-7, with 7 bases aligning to TRBD2. Germline lookup yields CDR1 MNHEY and CDR2 SVGEGT. V gave up 0 bases and J gave up 2 bases; unmatched junction bases: 10. CDR3 length: 17 amino acids. CDR3 in DNA: TGTGCCAGCAGTTACTCGATTGGACTAGTCTCCACCTACGAGCAGTACTTC. It yields the protein CASSYSIGLVSTYEQYF.